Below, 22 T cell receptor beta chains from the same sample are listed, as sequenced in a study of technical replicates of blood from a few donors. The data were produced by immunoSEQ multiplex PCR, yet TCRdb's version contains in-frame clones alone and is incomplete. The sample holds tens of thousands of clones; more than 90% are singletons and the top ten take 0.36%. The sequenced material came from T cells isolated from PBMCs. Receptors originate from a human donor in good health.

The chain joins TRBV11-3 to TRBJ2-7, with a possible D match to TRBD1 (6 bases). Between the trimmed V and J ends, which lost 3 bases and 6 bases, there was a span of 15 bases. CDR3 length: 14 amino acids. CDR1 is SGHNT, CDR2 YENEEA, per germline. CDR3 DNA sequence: TGTGCCAGCAGCTTTCGCTCAGGGGCGGCCGAGCAGTACTTC. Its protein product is CASSFRSGAAEQYF.

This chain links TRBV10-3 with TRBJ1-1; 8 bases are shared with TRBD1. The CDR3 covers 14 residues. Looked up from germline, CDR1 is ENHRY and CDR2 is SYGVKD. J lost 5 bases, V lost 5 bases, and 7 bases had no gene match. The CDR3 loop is CAISTGTGGTEAFF. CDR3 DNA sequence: TGTGCCATCAGTACCGGGACAGGTGGGACTGAAGCTTTCTTT.

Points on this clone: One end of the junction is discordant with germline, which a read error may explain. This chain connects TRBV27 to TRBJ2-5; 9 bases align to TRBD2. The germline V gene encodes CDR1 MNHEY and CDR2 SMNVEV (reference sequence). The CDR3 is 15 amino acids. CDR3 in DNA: TGTGCCAGCAGTCTGTTAGCGGGAGTGGAAGAGACCCGGTACTTC. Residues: CASSLLAGVEETRYF.

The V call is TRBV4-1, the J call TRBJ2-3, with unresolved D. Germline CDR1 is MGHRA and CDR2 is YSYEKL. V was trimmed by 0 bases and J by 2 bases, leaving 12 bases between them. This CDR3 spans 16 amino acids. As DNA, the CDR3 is TGCGCCAGCAGCCAAGATGGTGCGACTTACACAGATACGCAGTATTTT. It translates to CASSQDGATYTDTQYF.

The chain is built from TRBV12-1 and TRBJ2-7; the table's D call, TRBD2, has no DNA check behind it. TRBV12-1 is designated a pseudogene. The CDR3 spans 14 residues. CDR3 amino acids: CASSLGPRGYEQYF. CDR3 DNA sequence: TGTGCCAGCAGCTTGGGCCCCCGGGGCTACGAGCAGTACTTC.

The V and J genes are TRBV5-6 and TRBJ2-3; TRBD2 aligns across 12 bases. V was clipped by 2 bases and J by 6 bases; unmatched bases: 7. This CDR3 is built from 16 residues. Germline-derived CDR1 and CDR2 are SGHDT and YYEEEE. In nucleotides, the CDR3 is TGTGCCAGCAGCTTCCCCACTAGCGGGAGGAGCGATACGCAGTATTTT. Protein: CASSFPTSGRSDTQYF.

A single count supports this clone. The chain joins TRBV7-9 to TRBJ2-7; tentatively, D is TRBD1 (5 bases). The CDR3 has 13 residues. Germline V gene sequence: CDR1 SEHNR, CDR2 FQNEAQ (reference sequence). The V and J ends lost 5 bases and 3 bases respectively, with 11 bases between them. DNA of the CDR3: TGTGCCAGCAGCCAGACCCAGGGCTACGAGCAGTACTTC. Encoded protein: CASSQTQGYEQYF.

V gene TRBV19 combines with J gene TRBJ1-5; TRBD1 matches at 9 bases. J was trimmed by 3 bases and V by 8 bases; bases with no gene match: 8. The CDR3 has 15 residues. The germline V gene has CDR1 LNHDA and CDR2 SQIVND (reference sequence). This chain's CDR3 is CASVGTGSLNQPQHF. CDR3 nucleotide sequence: TGTGCCAGTGTGGGGACAGGGAGTCTCAATCAGCCCCAGCATTTT.

Here the CDR3 reads CAISESAGTTDTQYF. The DNA for the CDR3 is TGTGCCATCAGTGAGTCTGCGGGAACCACAGATACGCAGTATTTT. The chain has TRBV10-3 and TRBJ2-3; TRBD2 might be the D (6 bases). CDR1 and CDR2 from the germline V gene are ENHRY and SYGVKD. The CDR3 has 15 amino acids. V lost 0 bases, J lost 2 bases, and 9 bases lay in between.

CDR3 in amino acids: CASSLDRDDRGGETQYF. The DNA for the CDR3 is TGTGCCAGCAGCTTAGATCGGGATGACAGGGGAGGAGAGACCCAGTACTTC. J is TRBJ2-5 and V is TRBV11-3; 8 bases map to TRBD1. The V and J ends lost 0 bases and 4 bases, in that order; junction bases with no gene match: 10. This CDR3 is built from 17 residues. Germline-derived CDR1 and CDR2 are SGHNT and YENEEA.

In DNA form, the CDR3 reads TGTGCCAGCAGCTCGGGACTAGCGGGGCCCTACGAGCAGTACTTC. It is translated as CASSSGLAGPYEQYF. The rearrangement joins TRBV7-2 to TRBJ2-7, with 13 positions matching TRBD2. The CDR3 consists of 15 residues. Germline V lookup: CDR1 SGHTA, CDR2 FQGNSA. J was trimmed by 2 bases and V by 4 bases; bases with no gene match: 2. Variable domain in full (rest from reference TRBV7-2 and TRBJ2-7): GAGVSQSPSNKVTEKGKDVELRCDPISGHTALYWYRQSLGQGLEFLIYFQGNSAPDKSGLPSDRFSAERTGGSVSTLTIQRTQQEDSAVYLCASSSGLAGPYEQYFGPGTRLTVT.

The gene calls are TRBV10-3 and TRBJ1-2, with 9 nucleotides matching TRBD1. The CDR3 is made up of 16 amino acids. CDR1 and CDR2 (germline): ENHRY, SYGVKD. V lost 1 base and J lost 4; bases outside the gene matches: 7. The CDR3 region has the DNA TGTGCCATCAGTGAGTTCCGGGACAGGGATCGCTATGGCTACACCTTC. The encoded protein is CAISEFRDRDRYGYTF.

This chain's CDR3 is CASSYAGYEKLFF. In DNA, the CDR3 is TGTGCCAGCAGTTACGCGGGATATGAAAAACTGTTTTTT. This rearrangement joins TRBV6-5 to TRBJ1-4; unclear D gene. From germline, CDR1 is MNHEY and CDR2 SVGAGI. CDR3 length: 13 residues. Trimming took off 2 bases at V and 6 bases at J, with 7 bases between the two ends.

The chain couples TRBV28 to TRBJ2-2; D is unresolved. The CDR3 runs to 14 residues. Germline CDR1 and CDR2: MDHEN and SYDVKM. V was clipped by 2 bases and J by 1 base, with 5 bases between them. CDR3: CASSLTWNTGELFF. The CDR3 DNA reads TGTGCCAGCAGTTTAACTTGGAACACCGGGGAGCTGTTTTTT.

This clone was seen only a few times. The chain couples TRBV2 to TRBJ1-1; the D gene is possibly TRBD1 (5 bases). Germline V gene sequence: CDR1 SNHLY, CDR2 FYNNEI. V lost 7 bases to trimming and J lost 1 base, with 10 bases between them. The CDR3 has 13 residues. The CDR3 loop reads CASTRAWNTEAFF. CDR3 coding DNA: TGTGCCAGCACCAGGGCGTGGAACACTGAAGCTTTCTTT.

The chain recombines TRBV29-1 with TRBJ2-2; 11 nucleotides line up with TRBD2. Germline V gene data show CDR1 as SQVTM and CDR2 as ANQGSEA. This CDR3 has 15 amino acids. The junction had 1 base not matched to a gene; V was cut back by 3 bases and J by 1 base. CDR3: CSVETSGVNTGELFF. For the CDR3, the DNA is TGCAGCGTTGAGACTAGCGGGGTGAACACCGGGGAGCTGTTTTTT.

The CDR3 sequence: CASTGTGEDYEQYF. Written as DNA, the CDR3 is TGTGCCAGCACCGGGACAGGGGAGGACTACGAGCAGTACTTC. The rearrangement uses TRBV2 and TRBJ2-7; 10 bases are shared with TRBD1. The CDR3 covers 14 residues. In germline, CDR1 is SNHLY, CDR2 FYNNEI. J gave up 3 bases and V 7 bases, and 6 bases lay outside the gene matches.

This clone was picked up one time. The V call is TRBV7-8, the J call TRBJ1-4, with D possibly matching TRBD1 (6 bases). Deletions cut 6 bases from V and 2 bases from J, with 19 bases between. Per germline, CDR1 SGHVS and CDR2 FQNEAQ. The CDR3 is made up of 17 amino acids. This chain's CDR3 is CASSSQGRAWTNEKLFF. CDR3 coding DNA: TGTGCCAGCAGTTCACAGGGTCGGGCATGGACTAATGAAAAACTGTTTTTT.

CDR3: CASSLEGGRAIGNYGYTF. CDR3 sequence (DNA): TGTGCCAGCAGCTTAGAGGGGGGGAGGGCTATTGGTAACTATGGCTACACCTTC. This chain links TRBV11-2 with TRBJ1-2; possibly TRBD1 for D (5 bases). In germline, CDR1 is SGHAT, CDR2 FQNNGV. The CDR3 length is 18 residues. Trimming removed 0 bases at V and 1 base at J, with 18 bases between.

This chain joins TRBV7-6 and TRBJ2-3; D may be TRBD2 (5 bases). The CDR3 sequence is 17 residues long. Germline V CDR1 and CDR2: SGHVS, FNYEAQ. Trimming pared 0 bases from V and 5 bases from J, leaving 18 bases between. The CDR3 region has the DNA TGTGCCAGCAGCTTAGCCGTCTGGGAGTTGCGTTTAGATACGCAGTATTTT. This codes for CASSLAVWELRLDTQYF.

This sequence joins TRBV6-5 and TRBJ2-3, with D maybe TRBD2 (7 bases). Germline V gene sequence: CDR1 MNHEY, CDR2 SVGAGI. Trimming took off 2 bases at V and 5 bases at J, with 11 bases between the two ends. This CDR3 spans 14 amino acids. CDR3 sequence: CASSYRGGKDTQYF. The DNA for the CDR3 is TGTGCCAGCAGTTACAGGGGGGGCAAAGATACGCAGTATTTT.

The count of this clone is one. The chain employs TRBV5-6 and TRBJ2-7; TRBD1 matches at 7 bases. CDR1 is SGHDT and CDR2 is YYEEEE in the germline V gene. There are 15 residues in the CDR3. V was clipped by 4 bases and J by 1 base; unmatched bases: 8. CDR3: CASSPIDRDSYEQYF. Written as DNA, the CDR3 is TGTGCCAGCAGCCCCATAGACAGGGATTCCTACGAGCAGTACTTC.